This entry lists 29 T cell receptor beta chains sequenced from one sample in a study of neurological immune-mediated disorders. TCRdb analysed the 5' RACE reads with MiXCR anew, one entry per CDR3 protein. The repertoire holds fewer than 30,000 distinct CDR3 sequences, with about 6.7% as singletons. The sample consisted of PBMCs. Source of these receptors: a woman between 35 and 50 years old in good health.

This clonotype has at least ten counts. V usage is TRBV24-1 and J usage is TRBJ2-5, with 7 positions matching TRBD1. The CDR3 consists of 15 residues. The germline V gene encodes CDR1 KGHDR and CDR2 SFDVKD. Unmatched junction bases numbered 6, after V lost 4 bases and J lost 2 bases. CDR3 amino acids: CATSEAGTAQETQYF. Here the CDR3 DNA reads TGTGCCACCAGTGAAGCCGGGACAGCACAAGAGACCCAGTACTTC.

This clonotype was found many times. The J gene is TRBJ2-3, the V gene TRBV4-2, with 9 bases identical to TRBD1. CDR1 is LGHNA and CDR2 is YNFKEQ in the germline V gene. The CDR3 loop spans 16 amino acids. With V trimmed by 4 bases and J by 6 bases, 11 bases remained unmatched. CDR3 sequence: CASSLSLGTGYDTQYF. The CDR3 DNA follows: TGTGCCAGCAGCCTGTCCCTCGGGACAGGGTATGATACGCAGTATTTT.

The table lists this clonotype with many counts. This sequence joins TRBV7-2 and TRBJ2-4; weak D call: TRBD1 (7 bases). With 1 base removed from V and 9 bases from J, the gap between germline ends came to 13 bases. CDR1 SGHTA and CDR2 FQGNSA come from the germline V gene. The CDR3 sequence is 14 residues long. CDR3 sequence: CASSLEAQGGIQYF. The CDR3 DNA reads as TGTGCCAGCAGCTTAGAAGCCCAGGGGGGCATTCAGTACTTC. Drawing the rest from reference TRBV7-2 and TRBJ2-4, the complete variable domain is GAGVSQSPSNKVTEKGKDVELRCDPISGHTALYWYRQSLGQGLEFLIYFQGNSAPDKSGLPSDRFSAERTGGSVSTLTIQRTQQEDSAVYLCASSLEAQGGIQYFGAGTRLSVL.

This clonotype was recorded many times. The chain recombines TRBV25-1 with TRBJ1-2; D call uncertain. Germline V gene lookup returns CDR1 MGHDK and CDR2 SYGVNS. V was clipped by 2 bases and J by 6 bases, with 7 bases between them. The CDR3 spans 12 residues. For the CDR3, the DNA is TGTGCCAGCAGTGAAAGGGCACATGGCTACACCTTC. Its translation is CASSERAHGYTF.

This clonotype was counted many times. The V gene is TRBV7-6, the J gene TRBJ2-2; 8 bases are a match to TRBD2. This CDR3 has 17 residues. Trimming cost V 1 base and J 3 bases; bases outside gene matches: 7. Germline CDR1 is SGHVS and CDR2 is FNYEAQ. The CDR3 is CASSLVRSGGDTGELFF. CDR3 DNA: TGTGCCAGCAGCTTAGTTCGGTCGGGAGGGGACACCGGGGAGCTGTTTTTT.

This clonotype was found many times. V usage is TRBV18 and J usage is TRBJ1-1, with D uncertain. Trimming cost V 5 bases and J 1 base, with 5 bases left between them. From germline, CDR1 is KGHSH and CDR2 LQKENI. There are 12 residues in the CDR3. This chain's CDR3 is CASSKGNTEAFF. As DNA, the CDR3 is TGTGCCAGCTCAAAGGGGAACACTGAAGCTTTCTTT.

This clonotype was seen at least ten times. The rearrangement links TRBV28 to TRBJ1-2, with TRBD1 identical over 7 bases. This CDR3 region has 12 residues. V lost 3 bases to trimming and J lost 5 bases; unmatched junction nucleotides: 0. Germline V CDR1 and CDR2: MDHEN, SYDVKM. The CDR3 bases are TGTGCCAGCAGTTTGACAGGGTATGGCTACACCTTC. Amino acids: CASSLTGYGYTF.

This clonotype was seen repeatedly, ten times or more. The chain joins TRBV29-1 to TRBJ2-2; tentative D call: TRBD1 (6 bases). There are 14 residues in the CDR3. The V end lost 6 bases, the J end lost 2 bases, and 13 bases lay between the germline ends. Germline CDR1 reads SQVTM; CDR2 reads ANQGSEA. The CDR3 DNA reads as TGCAGCGTAGTTAAGGACAGAAACACCGGGGAGCTGTTTTTT. Encoded protein: CSVVKDRNTGELFF.

This clonotype is medium-sized. The chain uses TRBV5-1 and TRBJ1-1; D is ambiguous. Trimming removed 1 base at V and 2 bases at J, with 9 bases between. The germline gives CDR1 SGHRS, CDR2 YFSETQ. The CDR3 covers 14 residues. CDR3 DNA sequence: TGCGCCAGCAGCTTGAGGCAGGCCAACACTGAAGCTTTCTTT. This gives the protein CASSLRQANTEAFF.

This clonotype has a count of ten or more. The chain links TRBV20-1 to TRBJ2-7, with 10 bases lining up with TRBD2. The CDR3 runs to 19 residues. J lost 0 bases, V lost 1 base, and 15 bases had no gene match. Germline CDR1 is DFQATT and CDR2 is SNEGSKA (reference sequence). The chain's CDR3 is CSARGPGASGRPDSYEQYF. DNA of the CDR3: TGCAGTGCTAGAGGTCCAGGGGCTAGCGGGAGACCGGACTCCTACGAGCAGTACTTC.

There are many counts of this clonotype. The chain uses TRBV29-1 and TRBJ1-2; D is undetermined. The CDR3 totals 12 residues. V lost 4 bases to trimming and J lost 5 bases, with 11 bases between them. The germline gives CDR1 SQVTM, CDR2 ANQGSEA. The CDR3 region is CSVGRNSYGYTF. CDR3 DNA: TGCAGCGTTGGGCGGAATTCTTATGGCTACACCTTC.

In this sample, this clonotype turned up many times. The genes are TRBV5-1 and TRBJ1-3; D uncertain. Germline V gives CDR1 SGHRS, CDR2 YFSETQ. Trimming pared 0 bases from V and 3 bases from J, leaving 1 base between. This CDR3 comprises 12 residues. The CDR3 loop is CASSLDGNTIYF. The CDR3 bases are TGCGCCAGCAGCTTGGATGGAAACACCATATATTTT. The whole variable domain, filled in from reference TRBV5-1 and TRBJ1-3, reads KAGVTQTPRYLIKTRGQQVTLSCSPISGHRSVSWYQQTPGQGLQFLFEYFSETQRNKGNFPGRFSGRQFSNSRSEMNVSTLELGDSALYLCASSLDGNTIYFGEGSWLTVV.

This clonotype was picked up many times. The chain is built from TRBV20-1 and TRBJ2-2; D unresolved. Germline V gene sequence: CDR1 DFQATT, CDR2 SNEGSKA (reference sequence). The length of the CDR3 is 14 residues. Trimming stripped 3 bases from V and 2 bases from J, with 10 bases between. This chain's CDR3 is CSASFIRNTGELFF. As DNA, the CDR3 is TGCAGTGCTAGTTTCATCAGAAACACCGGGGAGCTGTTTTTT.

This clonotype was observed a handful of times. The chain links TRBV12-3 or TRBV12-4 to TRBJ2-7; 9 bases agree with TRBD2. The CDR3 extends over 14 amino acids. Trimming took 3 bases from V and 7 from J; bases not matched to a gene: 7. In DNA, the CDR3 is TGTGCCAGCAGTTTTGCGGGAGGGCCGTGTGAGCAGTACTTC. Amino acid sequence: CASSFAGGPCEQYF.

As concerns this clonotype: A much more abundant neighbour one base away suggests this may be a read error. The rearrangement uses TRBV5-1 and TRBJ2-1; D is unclear. V lost 4 bases, J lost 2 bases, and 10 bases lay in between. This CDR3 has 14 residues. CDR1 and CDR2 (germline): SGHRS, YFSETQ. The CDR3: CASSVQGTYNEQFF. The CDR3 DNA sequence: TGCGCCAGCAGCGTACAAGGGACCTACAATGAGCAGTTCTTC.

Ten or more counts support this clonotype. The chain recombines TRBV29-1 with TRBJ2-1; the match to TRBD2 covers 11 bases. The CDR3 runs to 15 residues. The germline V gene encodes CDR1 SQVTM and CDR2 ANQGSEA. Trimming at V came to 1 base and at J to 8 bases, leaving 7 bases not matched to a gene. This CDR3 reads CSVEGSIAGGDEQFF. The CDR3 DNA reads as TGCAGCGTTGAAGGTTCAATAGCGGGAGGGGATGAGCAGTTCTTC.

In this sample, this clonotype turned up many times. V is TRBV5-1 and J is TRBJ2-1; possibly TRBD1 or TRBD2 for D (5 bases each). V was trimmed by 0 bases and J by 1 base, leaving 14 bases between them. The CDR3 loop spans 17 amino acids. The germline V gene encodes CDR1 SGHRS and CDR2 YFSETQ. In nucleotides, the CDR3 is TGCGCCAGCAGCTTGGGTGGGGGAGTCGGTTCCTACAATGAGCAGTTCTTC. Its translation is CASSLGGGVGSYNEQFF.

This clonotype was seen repeatedly, ten times or more. This chain connects TRBV7-2 to TRBJ2-3, with 9 positions matching TRBD2. V lost 1 base and J lost 6; bases outside the gene matches: 8. The CDR3 is made up of 16 amino acids. Germline V gene lookup returns CDR1 SGHTA and CDR2 FQGNSA. The CDR3 protein is CASSLVGTSQVDTQYF. CDR3 nucleotides: TGTGCCAGCAGCTTAGTAGGGACTAGCCAGGTGGATACGCAGTATTTT. The full variable domain, its missing parts supplied by reference TRBV7-2 and TRBJ2-3, is GAGVSQSPSNKVTEKGKDVELRCDPISGHTALYWYRQSLGQGLEFLIYFQGNSAPDKSGLPSDRFSAERTGGSVSTLTIQRTQQEDSAVYLCASSLVGTSQVDTQYFGPGTRLTVL.

This clonotype showed up many times. The genes are TRBV7-2 and TRBJ2-7; TRBD1 aligns across 9 bases. The CDR3 is 14 amino acids. V gave up 1 base and J gave up 4 bases; unmatched junction bases: 2. Germline CDR1 reads SGHTA; CDR2 reads FQGNSA. This chain's CDR3 is CASSLEQGAYEQYF. CDR3 nucleotides: TGTGCCAGCAGCTTAGAACAGGGGGCTTACGAGCAGTACTTC.

The table lists this clonotype with many counts. CDR3 in amino acids: CAINQGLNSPLHF. CDR3 in DNA: TGTGCCATCAATCAGGGTCTAAATTCACCCCTCCACTTT. The genes are TRBV10-3 and TRBJ1-6; D possibly corresponds to TRBD1 (5 bases). Germline V CDR1 and CDR2: ENHRY, SYGVKD. The CDR3 is 13 amino acids. Trimming removed 7 bases from V and 7 bases from J, with 11 bases in between.

This clonotype has ten or more counts. The rearrangement joins TRBV20-1 to TRBJ2-1; the match to TRBD2 covers 7 bases. Germline V gene lookup returns CDR1 DFQATT and CDR2 SNEGSKA (reference sequence). The CDR3 is 15 amino acids. V was pared by 6 bases and J by 4 bases, with 12 bases of the junction left unmatched. CDR3 protein: CSAIGGGRGYNEQFF. The CDR3 coding sequence is TGCAGTGCAATCGGCGGCGGGAGAGGTTACAATGAGCAGTTCTTC.

This rearrangement joins TRBV28 to TRBJ2-7; possible D gene TRBD2, 6 bases. CDR3 length: 15 amino acids. V was pared by 6 bases and J by 0 bases, with 15 bases between. In germline, CDR1 is MDHEN, CDR2 SYDVKM. CDR3 bases: TGTGCCAGCAGCCTCGGGGGTAGCGGCTCCTACGAGCAGTACTTC. It is translated as CASSLGGSGSYEQYF.

This clonotype has a count of ten or more. CDR3 in DNA: TGTGCCAGCTCACCTCGGACTCTGGACAATTACAATGAGCAGTTCTTC. Translation: CASSPRTLDNYNEQFF. This sequence joins TRBV18 and TRBJ2-1; D is perhaps TRBD1 or TRBD2 (5 bases each). Germline-derived CDR1 and CDR2 are KGHSH and LQKENI. The length of the CDR3 is 16 residues. The V gene lost 3 bases and the J gene lost 4 bases, with 16 bases spanning the gap.

This clonotype was counted many times. The gene calls are TRBV5-1 and TRBJ2-1, with D unclear. Germline lookup yields CDR1 SGHRS and CDR2 YFSETQ. The germline V and J ends were trimmed by 0 bases and 4 bases, with 8 bases remaining between them. The CDR3 loop spans 14 amino acids. The DNA of the CDR3 is TGCGCCAGCAGCTTGGCCCGGAGTTACAATGAGCAGTTCTTC. This encodes CASSLARSYNEQFF.

The V gene is TRBV5-5, the J gene TRBJ2-7; 13 positions agree with TRBD2. Germline CDR1 reads SGHKS; CDR2 reads YYEKEE (reference sequence). The length of the CDR3 is 15 residues. The V and J ends lost 3 bases and 6 bases, in that order; junction bases with no gene match: 6. The CDR3, as DNA: TGTGCCAGCAGCTACACTAGCGGGAGGGCCGGCGAGCAGTACTTC. This translates into CASSYTSGRAGEQYF. The whole variable domain, filled in from reference TRBV5-5 and TRBJ2-7, reads DAGVTQSPTHLIKTRGQQVTLRCSPISGHKSVSWYQQVLGQGPQFIFQYYEKEERGRGNFPDRFSARQFPNYSSELNVNALLLGDSALYLCASSYTSGRAGEQYFGPGTRLTVT.

This clonotype appeared many times. V usage is TRBV4-1 and J usage is TRBJ1-4, with D possibly TRBD1 on 6 matching bases. Trimming cost V 9 bases and J 0 bases, with 8 bases left between them. The CDR3 runs 13 residues. Per germline, CDR1 MGHRA and CDR2 YSYEKL. For the CDR3, the DNA is TGCGCCAGTCGGACAGCAACTAATGAAAAACTGTTTTTT. Translating gives CASRTATNEKLFF.

By share, this clonotype ranks as medium-sized. The chain has TRBV20-1 and TRBJ2-1, with 12 bases that match TRBD2. V gave up 0 bases and J gave up 6 bases; unmatched junction bases: 6. This CDR3 has 16 residues. Per germline, CDR1 DFQATT and CDR2 SNEGSKA (reference sequence). The CDR3 protein is CSARDLLAGGPNEQFF. The CDR3, as DNA: TGCAGTGCTAGAGACCTACTAGCGGGAGGACCCAATGAGCAGTTCTTC.

This clonotype was counted at least ten times. The rearrangement uses TRBV20-1 and TRBJ2-1; D may be TRBD1 (6 bases). The CDR3 spans 14 residues. The V gene's germline CDR1 is DFQATT and CDR2 SNEGSKA (reference sequence). Trimming removed 6 bases at V and 8 bases at J, with 20 bases between. The CDR3 spells CSALSVTGKDEQFF. The CDR3 bases are TGCAGTGCCCTTTCAGTCACAGGGAAAGATGAGCAGTTCTTC.

This clonotype was detected many times. This chain links TRBV29-1 with TRBJ2-3, with 7 bases fitting TRBD2. V lost 4 bases and J lost 0; bases outside the gene matches: 13. Looked up from germline, CDR1 is SQVTM and CDR2 is ANQGSEA. The CDR3 covers 17 residues. The CDR3 protein is CSVAPSASGVSTDTQYF. In nucleotides, the CDR3 is TGCAGCGTTGCGCCCAGTGCTAGCGGAGTGAGCACAGATACGCAGTATTTT.